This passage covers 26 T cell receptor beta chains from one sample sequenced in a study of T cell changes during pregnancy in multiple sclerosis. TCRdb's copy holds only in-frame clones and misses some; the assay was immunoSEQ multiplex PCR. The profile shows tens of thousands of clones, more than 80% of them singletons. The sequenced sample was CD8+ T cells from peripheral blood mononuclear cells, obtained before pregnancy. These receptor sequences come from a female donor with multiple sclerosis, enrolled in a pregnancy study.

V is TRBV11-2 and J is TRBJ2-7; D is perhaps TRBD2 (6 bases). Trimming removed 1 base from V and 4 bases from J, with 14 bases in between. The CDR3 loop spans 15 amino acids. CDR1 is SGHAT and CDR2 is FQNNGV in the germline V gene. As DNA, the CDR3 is TGTGCCAGCAGCTTAGTACTAGCCCGTGGATACGAGCAGTACTTC. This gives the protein CASSLVLARGYEQYF.

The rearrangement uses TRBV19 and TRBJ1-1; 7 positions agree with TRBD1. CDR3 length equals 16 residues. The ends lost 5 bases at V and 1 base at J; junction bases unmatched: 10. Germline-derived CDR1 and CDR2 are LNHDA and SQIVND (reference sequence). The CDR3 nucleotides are TGTGCCAGTAGTTATTTCTCCGGGACAGCGAACACTGAAGCTTTCTTT. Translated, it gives CASSYFSGTANTEAFF.

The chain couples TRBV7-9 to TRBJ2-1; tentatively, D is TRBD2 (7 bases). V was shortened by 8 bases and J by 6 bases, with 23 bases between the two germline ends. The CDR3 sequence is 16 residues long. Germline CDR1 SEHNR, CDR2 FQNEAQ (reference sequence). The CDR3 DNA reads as TGTGCCAGCCGCACCTCGGGGCGGGGGCCCCCCAATGAGCAGTTCTTC. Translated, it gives CASRTSGRGPPNEQFF.

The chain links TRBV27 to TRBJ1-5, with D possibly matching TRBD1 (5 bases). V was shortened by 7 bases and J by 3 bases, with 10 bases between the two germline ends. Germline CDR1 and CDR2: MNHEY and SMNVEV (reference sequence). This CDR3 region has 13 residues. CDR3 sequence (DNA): TGTGCCAGCACCCAGGGTCCCAATCAGCCCCAGCATTTT. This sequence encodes CASTQGPNQPQHF.

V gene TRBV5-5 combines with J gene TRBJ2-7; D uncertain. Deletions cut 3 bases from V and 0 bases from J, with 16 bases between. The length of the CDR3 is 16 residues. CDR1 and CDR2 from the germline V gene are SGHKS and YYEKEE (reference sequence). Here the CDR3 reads CASSSSLQVSSYEQYF. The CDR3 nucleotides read TGTGCCAGCAGCTCCTCTTTGCAGGTCAGCTCCTACGAGCAGTACTTC.

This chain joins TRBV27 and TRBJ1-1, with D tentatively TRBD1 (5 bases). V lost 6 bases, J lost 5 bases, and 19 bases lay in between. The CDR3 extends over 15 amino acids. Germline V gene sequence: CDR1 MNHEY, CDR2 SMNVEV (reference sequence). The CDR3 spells CASSLGTGGRTEAFF. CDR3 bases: TGTGCCAGCAGCCTGGGGACTGGGGGAAGGACTGAAGCTTTCTTT.

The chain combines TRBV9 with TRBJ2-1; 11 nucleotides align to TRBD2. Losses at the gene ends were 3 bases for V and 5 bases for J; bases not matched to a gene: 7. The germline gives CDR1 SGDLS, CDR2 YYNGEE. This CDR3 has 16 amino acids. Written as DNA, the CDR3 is TGTGCCAGCAGCGCATCCGGGACTAGCGGTAACAATGAGCAGTTCTTC. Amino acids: CASSASGTSGNNEQFF.

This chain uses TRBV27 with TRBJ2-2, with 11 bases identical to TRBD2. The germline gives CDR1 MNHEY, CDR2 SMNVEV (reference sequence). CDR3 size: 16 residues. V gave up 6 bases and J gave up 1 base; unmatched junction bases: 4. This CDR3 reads CASRYLAGGNTGELFF. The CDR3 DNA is TGTGCCAGCAGATATCTAGCGGGAGGGAACACCGGGGAGCTGTTTTTT.

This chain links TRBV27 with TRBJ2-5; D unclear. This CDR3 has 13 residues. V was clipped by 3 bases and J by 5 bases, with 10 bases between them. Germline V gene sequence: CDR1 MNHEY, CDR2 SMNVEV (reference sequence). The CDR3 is CASSFSVGETQYF. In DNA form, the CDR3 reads TGTGCCAGCAGTTTTTCCGTTGGCGAGACCCAGTACTTC.

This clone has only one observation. In nucleotides, the CDR3 is TGTGCCAGTCTTCTCGATGGGGACAGCCGATATGGCTACACCTTC. Translation gives CASLLDGDSRYGYTF. This chain links TRBV6-5 with TRBJ1-2; 7 positions agree with TRBD1. The CDR3 extends over 15 amino acids. V gave up 9 bases and J gave up 5 bases; unmatched junction bases: 15. Germline values: CDR1 MNHEY, CDR2 SVGAGI.

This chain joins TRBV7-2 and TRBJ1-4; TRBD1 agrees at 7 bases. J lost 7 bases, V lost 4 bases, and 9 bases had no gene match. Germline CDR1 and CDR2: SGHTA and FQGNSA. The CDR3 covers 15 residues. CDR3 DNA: TGTGCCAGCAGCTCCTCAGGGGGGCTGGGTGAAAAACTGTTTTTT. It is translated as CASSSSGGLGEKLFF.

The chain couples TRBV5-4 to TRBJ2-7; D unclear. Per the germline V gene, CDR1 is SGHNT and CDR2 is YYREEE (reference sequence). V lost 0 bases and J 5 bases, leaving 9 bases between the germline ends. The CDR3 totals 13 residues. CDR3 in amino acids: CASSLDLFHEQYF. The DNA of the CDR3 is TGTGCCAGCAGCTTGGACTTGTTCCACGAGCAGTACTTC.

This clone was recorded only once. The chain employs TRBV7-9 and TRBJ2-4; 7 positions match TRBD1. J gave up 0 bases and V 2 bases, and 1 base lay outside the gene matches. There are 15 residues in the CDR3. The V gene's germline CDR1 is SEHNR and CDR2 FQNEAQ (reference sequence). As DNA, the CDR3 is TGTGCCAGCAGCTTAACAGGGGCAGCCAAAAACATTCAGTACTTC. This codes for CASSLTGAAKNIQYF.

The CDR3 is CASSYSGLNTEAFF. Written as DNA, the CDR3 is TGTGCCAGCAGTTACTCGGGACTAAACACTGAAGCTTTCTTT. The chain carries TRBV6-6 and TRBJ1-1; D may be TRBD1 (5 bases). Germline V gene lookup returns CDR1 MNHNY and CDR2 SVGAGI (reference sequence). This CDR3 comprises 14 residues. V lost 0 bases, J lost 2 bases, and 7 bases lay in between.

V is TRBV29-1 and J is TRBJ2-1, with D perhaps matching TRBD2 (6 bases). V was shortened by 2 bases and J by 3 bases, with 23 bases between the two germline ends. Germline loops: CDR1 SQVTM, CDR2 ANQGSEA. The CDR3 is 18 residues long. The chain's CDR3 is CSVERAGGEASVYNEQFF. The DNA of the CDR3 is TGCAGCGTTGAAAGGGCCGGTGGAGAGGCTAGCGTCTACAATGAGCAGTTCTTC.

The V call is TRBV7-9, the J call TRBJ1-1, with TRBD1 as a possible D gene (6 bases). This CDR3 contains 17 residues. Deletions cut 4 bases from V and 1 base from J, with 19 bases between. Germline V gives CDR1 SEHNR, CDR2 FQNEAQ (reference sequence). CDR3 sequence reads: CASSSPGTRVQNTEAFF. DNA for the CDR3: TGTGCCAGCAGCTCCCCCGGGACACGGGTCCAGAACACTGAAGCTTTCTTT.

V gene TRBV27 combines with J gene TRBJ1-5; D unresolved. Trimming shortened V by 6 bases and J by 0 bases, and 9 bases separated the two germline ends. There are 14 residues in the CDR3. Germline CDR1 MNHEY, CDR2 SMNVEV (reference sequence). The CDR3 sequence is CASSPFYSNQPQHF. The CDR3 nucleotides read TGTGCCAGCAGCCCGTTTTATAGCAATCAGCCCCAGCATTTT.

CDR3 DNA: TGTGCCAGCAACTCGGGTCCTAGTCCGGAGACCCAGTACTTC. Its translation is CASNSGPSPETQYF. The rearrangement links TRBV14 to TRBJ2-5; D gene ambiguous. Germline V gives CDR1 SGHDN, CDR2 FVKESK. The CDR3 totals 14 residues. V lost 7 bases and J lost 5, with 17 bases in between.

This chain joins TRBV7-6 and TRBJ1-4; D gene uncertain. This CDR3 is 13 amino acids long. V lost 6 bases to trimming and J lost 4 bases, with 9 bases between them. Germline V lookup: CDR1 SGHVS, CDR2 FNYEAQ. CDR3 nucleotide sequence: TGTGCCAGCAGGCCCGGGTTTAATGAAAAACTGTTTTTT. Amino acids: CASRPGFNEKLFF. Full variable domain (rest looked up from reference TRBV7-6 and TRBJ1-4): GAGVSQSPRYKVTKRGQDVALRCDPISGHVSLYWYRQALGQGPEFLTYFNYEAQQDKSGLPNDRFSAERPEGSISTLTIQRTEQRDSAMYRCASRPGFNEKLFFGSGTQLSVL.

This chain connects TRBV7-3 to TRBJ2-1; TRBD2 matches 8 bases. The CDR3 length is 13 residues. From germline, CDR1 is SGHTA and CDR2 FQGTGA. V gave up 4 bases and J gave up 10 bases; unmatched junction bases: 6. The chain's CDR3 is CASSSSSGWEQFF. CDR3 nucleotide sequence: TGTGCCAGCAGCTCTTCTAGCGGGTGGGAGCAGTTCTTC.

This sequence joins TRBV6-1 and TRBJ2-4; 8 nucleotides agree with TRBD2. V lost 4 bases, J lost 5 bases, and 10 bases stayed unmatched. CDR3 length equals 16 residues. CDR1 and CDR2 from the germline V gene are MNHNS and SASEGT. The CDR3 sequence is CASSVWTGGGQNIQYF. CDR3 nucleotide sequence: TGTGCCAGCAGTGTGTGGACGGGGGGGGGCCAAAACATTCAGTACTTC.

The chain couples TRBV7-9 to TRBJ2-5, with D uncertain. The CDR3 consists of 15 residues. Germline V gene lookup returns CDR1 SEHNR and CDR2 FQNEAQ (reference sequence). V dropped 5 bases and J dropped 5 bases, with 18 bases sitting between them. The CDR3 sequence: CASSPKTVLGETQYF. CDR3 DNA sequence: TGTGCCAGCAGCCCAAAAACGGTGCTTGGTGAGACCCAGTACTTC.

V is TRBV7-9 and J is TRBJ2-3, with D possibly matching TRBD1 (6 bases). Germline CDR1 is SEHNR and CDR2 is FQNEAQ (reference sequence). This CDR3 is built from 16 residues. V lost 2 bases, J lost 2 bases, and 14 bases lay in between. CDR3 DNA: TGTGCCAGCAGCTTAACGAGGACAGTCGCCACAGATACGCAGTATTTT. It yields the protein CASSLTRTVATDTQYF.

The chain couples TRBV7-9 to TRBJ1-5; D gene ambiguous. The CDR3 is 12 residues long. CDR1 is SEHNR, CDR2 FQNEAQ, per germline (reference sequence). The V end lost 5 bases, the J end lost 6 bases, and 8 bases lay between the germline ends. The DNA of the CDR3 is TGTGCCAGCAGCCCGGGTGCTCAGCCCCAGCATTTT. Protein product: CASSPGAQPQHF.

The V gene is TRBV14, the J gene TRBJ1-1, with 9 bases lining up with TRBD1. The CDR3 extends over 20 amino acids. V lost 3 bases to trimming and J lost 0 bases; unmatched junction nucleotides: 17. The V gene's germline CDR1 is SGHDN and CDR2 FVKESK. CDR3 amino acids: CASSHRDRVFSSPLNTEAFF. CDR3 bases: TGTGCCAGCAGCCATCGGGACAGGGTGTTCTCGAGTCCACTGAACACTGAAGCTTTCTTT. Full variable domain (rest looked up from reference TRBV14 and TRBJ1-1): EAGVTQFPSHSVIEKGQTVTLRCDPISGHDNLYWYRRVMGKEIKFLLHFVKESKQDESGMPNNRFLAERTGGTYSTLKVQPAELEDSGVYFCASSHRDRVFSSPLNTEAFFGQGTRLTVV.

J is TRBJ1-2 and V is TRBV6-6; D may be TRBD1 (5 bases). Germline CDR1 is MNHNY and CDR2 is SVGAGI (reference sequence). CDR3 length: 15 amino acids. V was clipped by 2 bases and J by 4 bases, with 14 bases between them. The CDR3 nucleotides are TGTGCCAGCAGTTACCCGGGGGAGTCGATCTATGGCTACACCTTC. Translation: CASSYPGESIYGYTF.